Reported below is one TCR beta chain. Its antigen is unknown. 13 Jbeta primers and 60 Vbeta primers were used for the PCR. Assay used: immunoSEQ multiplex PCR; TCRdb lists only in-frame clones, some missing. This sample has approximately 220,000 clones, with approximately 82% found just once. The sample comes from a study of cytomegalovirus exposure and HLA in healthy donors. Findings and limits, study-wide: Across all donors, roughly uniform sequencing depth was an assumption of the presence/absence analyses.

The clonotype comes from a young man in good health and CMV-seronegative. Sequencing used PBMCs.

The CDR3 loop is CASKSHRLNQPQHF. Here the CDR3 DNA reads TGTGCCAGTAAATCCCACAGGCTAAATCAGCCCCAGCATTTT. The genes are TRBV19 and TRBJ1-5; D possibly corresponds to TRBD1 (5 bases). Germline loops: CDR1 LNHDA, CDR2 SQIVND (reference sequence). This CDR3 comprises 14 residues. The V and J ends lost 7 bases and 4 bases respectively, with 14 bases between them.